This entry concerns a single T cell receptor (beta chain). Its antigen is not known. The CDR3 is made up of 16 amino acids. These data belong to a study of shared clonotypes between healthy human individuals. The donors, all of them Caucasian adults, lived in Nashville, Tennessee. The table came from immunoSEQ multiplex PCR; TCRdb's copy has only in-frame clones and leaves some out. Of some 2,500,000 clones in the sample, approximately 94% were seen once. Study observations and caveats: The naive CD4 repertoires of a few donors were compared, and 5% to 6.5% of clonotypes were shared.

The clonotype was recovered from a man younger than 35 in good health. Some clones in this sample may be carry-over from other donors' samples. The sample comprised naive CD4+ T cells from PBMCs. Subset here: CD45RA+ positively selected. The rearrangement joins TRBV21-1 to TRBJ2-3. TRBV21-1 is a recognized pseudogene. In DNA, the CDR3 is TGTGCCAGCAGCAATGGGACGAACGCTAGCACAGATACGCAGTATTTT. Translated, it gives CASSNGTNASTDTQYF.